These 23 T cell receptor beta chains share one sample of origin, sequenced in a study of spatial heterogeneity in lung cancer (dated by TCRdb to the late 2010s). The time point label on this specimen signifies: sample taken at primary tumor resection. Library preparation used 5' RACE. Data came from a NextSeq 500. TCRdb applied fastp at Q25 and MiXCR to the public reads, then kept only in-frame beta chains. For every CDR3 protein sequence, its rows merge into one entry that carries the most common genes and DNA. Here the sample has 75,000 or so distinct CDR3 sequences; 8% occur a single time. The top ten clonotypes cover 6.8% of the sample. The source material was PBMCs, sampled at surgery. The receptors originated from a male donor with early-stage non-small cell lung cancer.

In its sample, this clonotype was seen many times. CDR3 DNA sequence: TGTGCCAGCAGTTGGATCCGCCAAGAGACCCAGTACTTC. This codes for CASSWIRQETQYF. The genes are TRBV6-2 or TRBV6-3 and TRBJ2-5; D unclear. From germline, CDR1 is MNHEY and CDR2 SVGEGT. Trimming removed 4 bases at V and 1 base at J, with 7 bases between. The CDR3 spans 13 residues.

This clonotype has more than one count but fewer than ten. The chain links TRBV3-1 to TRBJ2-7, with 13 bases aligning to TRBD2. Trimming removed 0 bases from V and 3 bases from J; junction bases left unmatched: 5. The CDR3 has 17 amino acids. CDR1 is LGHDT, CDR2 YNNKEL, per germline (reference sequence). CDR3 bases: TGTGCCAGCAGCCAAGAATCAGGACTAGCGGGAGTCTACGAGCAGTACTTC. Amino acid sequence: CASSQESGLAGVYEQYF.

The chain carries TRBV11-2 and TRBJ1-1, with a possible D match to TRBD1 (5 bases). The CDR3 has 14 residues. V lost 6 bases and J 2 bases, leaving 13 bases between the germline ends. In germline, CDR1 is SGHAT, CDR2 FQNNGV. The DNA for the CDR3 is TGTGCCAGCAGTTCCGGGACCTTTAACACTGAAGCTTTCTTT. Its translation: CASSSGTFNTEAFF.

This clonotype was found a few times. J is TRBJ2-7 and V is TRBV5-1; 8 bases are a match to TRBD2. CDR3 length equals 15 residues. Per germline, CDR1 SGHRS and CDR2 YFSETQ. With 4 bases clipped from V and 7 bases from J, the junction kept 13 bases outside the gene matches. CDR3 in amino acids: CASSPNKAGVGEQYF. DNA of the CDR3: TGCGCCAGCAGCCCCAACAAAGCGGGAGTCGGGGAGCAGTACTTC.

This clonotype has just a few counts. The chain employs TRBV5-1 and TRBJ1-1; D gene unclear. Trimming removed 4 bases at V and 1 base at J, with 8 bases between. The CDR3 has 13 residues. Germline CDR1 SGHRS, CDR2 YFSETQ. The CDR3 loop is CASSGPSNTEAFF. In nucleotides, the CDR3 is TGCGCCAGCAGCGGGCCGTCGAACACTGAAGCTTTCTTT.

This clonotype appeared a few times. This chain connects TRBV7-9 to TRBJ1-1; no definite D call. The CDR3 covers 13 residues. Germline loops: CDR1 SEHNR, CDR2 FQNEAQ (reference sequence). V lost 5 bases and J lost 1, with 8 bases in between. CDR3 in amino acids: CASSLDTNTEAFF. The CDR3 DNA reads as TGTGCCAGCAGCCTTGACACGAACACTGAAGCTTTCTTT.

This clonotype has ten or more counts. This chain joins TRBV25-1 and TRBJ2-6; D gene ambiguous. This CDR3 contains 14 residues. Germline V CDR1 and CDR2: MGHDK, SYGVNS. Trimming took off 4 bases at V and 2 bases at J, with 6 bases between the two ends. CDR3 sequence: CASSVFPGANVLTF. For the CDR3, the DNA is TGTGCCAGCAGTGTGTTCCCTGGGGCCAACGTCCTGACTTTC.

This clonotype was observed at least ten times. Here the CDR3 DNA reads TGTGCCAGCAGCTTAGAGGCTCTCTATAATTCACCCCTCCACTTT. Its protein is CASSLEALYNSPLHF. This rearrangement joins TRBV7-6 to TRBJ1-6; the D is unclear. The CDR3 spans 15 residues. Germline CDR1 reads SGHVS; CDR2 reads FNYEAQ. Trimming took off 1 base at V and 3 bases at J, with 7 bases between the two ends.

This clonotype was detected only a few times. This CDR3 is CASRRGPEETQYF. CDR3 sequence (DNA): TGTGCCAGCCGGAGAGGGCCGGAGGAGACCCAGTACTTC. The chain links TRBV18 to TRBJ2-5, with a weak D call TRBD2 (5 bases). Germline V gene sequence: CDR1 KGHSH, CDR2 LQKENI. The germline V and J ends were trimmed by 8 bases and 5 bases, with 15 bases remaining between them. The CDR3 consists of 13 residues.

About this clonotype: With a much larger clone just one base away, this may be a read error. This chain connects TRBV9 to TRBJ2-7; 8 bases line up with TRBD1. Germline V lookup: CDR1 SGDLS, CDR2 YYNGEE. The CDR3 is made up of 12 amino acids. Unmatched junction bases numbered 4, after V lost 3 bases and J lost 8 bases. The CDR3 here is CASSEQGGQQYF. For the CDR3, the DNA is TGTGCCAGCAGCGAACAGGGGGGCCAGCAGTACTTC.

This clonotype was counted at least ten times. V gene TRBV7-9 combines with J gene TRBJ2-7; D is possibly TRBD2 (6 bases). Germline V gene lookup returns CDR1 SEHNR and CDR2 FQNEAQ (reference sequence). The CDR3 runs 13 residues. V lost 7 bases to trimming and J lost 6 bases, with 16 bases between them. The CDR3 is CASTPQIGGEQYF. The CDR3 coding sequence is TGTGCCAGCACCCCACAAATCGGGGGCGAGCAGTACTTC. Full variable domain (rest looked up from reference TRBV7-9 and TRBJ2-7): DTGVSQNPRHKITKRGQNVTFRCDPISEHNRLYWYRQTLGQGPEFLTYFQNEAQLEKSRLLSDRFSAERPKGSFSTLEIQRTEQGDSAMYLCASTPQIGGEQYFGPGTRLTVT.

This clonotype was picked up many times. V and J are TRBV20-1 and TRBJ2-3, with 7 bases identical to TRBD2. The CDR3 runs to 16 residues. CDR1 and CDR2 from the germline V gene are DFQATT and SNEGSKA (reference sequence). V lost 0 bases to trimming and J lost 0 bases; unmatched junction nucleotides: 6. The CDR3 here is CSARDPISGSTDTQYF. The DNA of the CDR3 is TGCAGTGCTAGAGATCCCATTAGCGGGAGCACAGATACGCAGTATTTT.

There are a few counts of this clonotype. This chain uses TRBV4-3 with TRBJ2-7, with TRBD2 identical over 7 bases. After removal of 4 bases from V and 2 bases from J, the junction contained 11 bases not matched to a gene. Germline assignment: CDR1 LGHNA and CDR2 YSLEER. The CDR3 runs 16 residues. DNA for the CDR3: TGCGCCAGCAGCCGTGCACGGGGCGGGAGTCCCTACGAGCAGTACTTC. This codes for CASSRARGGSPYEQYF.

As regards this clonotype: Mismatch with germline at one junction end may stem from a read error. The rearrangement joins TRBV28 to TRBJ2-1; 9 positions match TRBD2. Looked up from germline, CDR1 is MDHEN and CDR2 is SYDVKM. CDR3 size: 15 residues. In DNA, the CDR3 is TGTGCCAGCAGTCCCGCTTCAGCGGGAGGCCGCGGCAGGGTCTTC. This translates into CASSPASAGGRGRVF. The full variable domain, its missing parts supplied by reference TRBV28 and TRBJ2-1, is DVKVTQSSRYLVKRTGEKVFLECVQDMDHENMFWYRQDPGLGLRLIYFSYDVKMKEKGDIPEGYSVSREKKERFSLILESASTNQTSMYLCASSPASAGGRGRVFGPGTRLTVL.

This clonotype was counted at least ten times. The CDR3 DNA is TGTGCCAGCAGCCCCACTAGTTTAGGAGAGACCCAGTACTTC. Encoded protein: CASSPTSLGETQYF. The chain employs TRBV7-2 and TRBJ2-5; D perhaps matches TRBD2 (5 bases). CDR1 and CDR2 from the germline V gene are SGHTA and FQGNSA. Trimming removed 5 bases from V and 4 bases from J, with 14 bases in between. The CDR3 sequence is 14 residues long. Full variable domain (remainder filled in from reference TRBV7-2 and TRBJ2-5): GAGVSQSPSNKVTEKGKDVELRCDPISGHTALYWYRQSLGQGLEFLIYFQGNSAPDKSGLPSDRFSAERTGGSVSTLTIQRTQQEDSAVYLCASSPTSLGETQYFGPGTRLLVL.

The V gene is TRBV3-1, the J gene TRBJ1-5; D is unresolved. Germline CDR1 LGHDT, CDR2 YNNKEL (reference sequence). This CDR3 contains 15 residues. Between the trimmed V and J ends, which lost 0 bases and 4 bases, there was a span of 10 bases. The CDR3 spells CASSQDGSRNQPQHF. The CDR3 coding sequence is TGTGCCAGCAGCCAAGATGGGTCGAGAAATCAGCCCCAGCATTTT. Using reference TRBV3-1 and TRBJ1-5 for the parts outside the CDR3, the full variable domain is DTAVSQTPKYLVTQMGNDKSIKCEQNLGHDTMYWYKQDSKKFLKIMFSYNNKELIINETVPNRFSPKSPDKAHLNLHINSLELGDSAVYFCASSQDGSRNQPQHFGDGTRLSIL.

This clonotype was recorded at least ten times. The V gene is TRBV5-6, the J gene TRBJ1-4, with D perhaps TRBD1 (5 bases). Trimming removed 4 bases from V and 8 bases from J, with 18 bases in between. Germline V gene lookup returns CDR1 SGHDT and CDR2 YYEEEE. This CDR3 region has 15 residues. The CDR3, as DNA: TGTGCCAGCAGCCCTCCGGGGGATTCTGTAGAAAAACTGTTTTTT. It codes for CASSPPGDSVEKLFF.

This clonotype was seen more than once but under ten times. The chain recombines TRBV7-9 with TRBJ2-1; 7 bases are shared with TRBD2. Germline V lookup: CDR1 SEHNR, CDR2 FQNEAQ (reference sequence). The CDR3 length is 12 residues. V was pared by 7 bases and J by 10 bases, with 7 bases of the junction left unmatched. In DNA, the CDR3 is TGTGCCAGCAACCCCGGGGGGTACGAGCAGTTCTTC. This codes for CASNPGGYEQFF.

This clonotype was picked up a small number of times. This chain connects TRBV27 to TRBJ1-5; D call uncertain. CDR1 is MNHEY and CDR2 is SMNVEV in the germline V gene (reference sequence). V dropped 4 bases and J dropped 9 bases, with 16 bases sitting between them. The CDR3 has 14 residues. The CDR3 sequence: CASSSFRATGPQHF. In nucleotides, the CDR3 is TGTGCCAGCAGTTCCTTCCGTGCGACGGGGCCCCAGCATTTT.

J is TRBJ2-1 and V is TRBV7-2; D remains ambiguous. The length of the CDR3 is 13 residues. Trimming stripped 6 bases from V and 6 bases from J, with 12 bases between. The germline V gene encodes CDR1 SGHTA and CDR2 FQGNSA. The CDR3 bases are TGTGCCAGCAGGGTGGGCTACCCCAATGAGCAGTTCTTC. Encoded protein: CASRVGYPNEQFF. Using reference TRBV7-2 and TRBJ2-1 for the parts outside the CDR3, the full variable domain is GAGVSQSPSNKVTEKGKDVELRCDPISGHTALYWYRQSLGQGLEFLIYFQGNSAPDKSGLPSDRFSAERTGGSVSTLTIQRTQQEDSAVYLCASRVGYPNEQFFGPGTRLTVL.

For the CDR3, the DNA is TGTGCCAGCAGTAACACAGCCGACAGTTCCTACGAGCAGTACTTC. It codes for CASSNTADSSYEQYF. The V call is TRBV6-5, the J call TRBJ2-7; weak D call: TRBD1 (5 bases). With 5 bases removed from V and 1 base from J, the gap between germline ends came to 15 bases. From germline, CDR1 is MNHEY and CDR2 SVGAGI. CDR3 length equals 15 residues.

As concerns this clonotype: A much larger clone differs by one base, so this may be a read error. This CDR3 is missing its conserved last phenylalanine or tryptophan, likely due to a read error. This chain connects TRBV11-3 to TRBJ2-1; D unresolved. The CDR3 has 12 amino acids. V was clipped by 1 base and J by 10 bases, with 8 bases between them. Germline CDR1 and CDR2: SGHNT and YENEEA. CDR3 coding DNA: TGTGCCAGCAGCTTAGTTCCAGGCGAGCAGTTCCTC. Protein: CASSLVPGEQFL.

Many counts were recorded for this clonotype. The chain is built from TRBV29-1 and TRBJ1-1; TRBD1 agrees at 8 bases. The CDR3 totals 15 residues. V was pared by 4 bases and J by 1 base, with 8 bases of the junction left unmatched. Germline V gives CDR1 SQVTM, CDR2 ANQGSEA. The CDR3 is CSVGGGQEPNTEAFF. CDR3 sequence (DNA): TGCAGCGTTGGGGGGGGACAGGAGCCGAACACTGAAGCTTTCTTT.